The 9 T cell receptor beta chains listed next were all sequenced from one sample in a study of CD8 T cells in ankylosing spondylitis. From the 5' RACE reads, TCRdb called clonotypes with MiXCR, one entry per CDR3 protein. The table includes fewer than 250,000 distinct CDR3 sequences, more than 9% detected once. Sequenced input: blood, either unsorted or a sorted T cell fraction (not recorded which). The source is a male donor with ankylosing spondylitis or in good health (not recorded which).

This clonotype was recorded a few times. V and J are TRBV5-8 and TRBJ2-7, with TRBD1 as a possible D gene (6 bases). Germline V CDR1 and CDR2: SGHTS, YDEGEE. Trimming shortened V by 4 bases and J by 6 bases, and 14 bases separated the two germline ends. The CDR3 totals 13 residues. This CDR3 is CASSLGTPGEQYF. CDR3 nucleotides: TGTGCCAGCAGCCTCGGGACACCCGGCGAGCAGTACTTC.

Many counts were recorded for this clonotype. This sequence joins TRBV20-1 and TRBJ1-1, with D maybe TRBD1 (5 bases). The V and J ends lost 5 bases and 2 bases respectively, with 12 bases between them. This CDR3 contains 13 residues. Germline V gene sequence: CDR1 DFQATT, CDR2 SNEGSKA (reference sequence). The CDR3 sequence: CSAGRDPNTEAFF. The DNA of the CDR3 is TGCAGTGCTGGAAGGGACCCTAACACTGAAGCTTTCTTT.

This clonotype was observed many times. V is TRBV20-1 and J is TRBJ2-7, with a possible D match to TRBD1 (6 bases). The CDR3 covers 15 residues. Germline V gene sequence: CDR1 DFQATT, CDR2 SNEGSKA (reference sequence). The V gene lost 2 bases and the J gene lost 3 bases, with 17 bases spanning the gap. The CDR3 DNA reads as TGCAGTGCTAGATCCCACAGGGCAAAGGTCTACGAGCAGTACTTC. Protein product: CSARSHRAKVYEQYF.

This clonotype appeared many times. The chain couples TRBV20-1 to TRBJ1-5, with D hard to call. Germline assignment: CDR1 DFQATT and CDR2 SNEGSKA (reference sequence). V was clipped by 0 bases and J by 2 bases, with 11 bases between them. The CDR3 runs to 15 residues. The CDR3 is CSARDLVDGNQPQHF. In DNA, the CDR3 is TGCAGTGCTAGAGATCTCGTCGATGGCAATCAGCCCCAGCATTTT.

This clonotype was observed a handful of times. In DNA, the CDR3 is TGTGCCAGCAGCTTTTACGCGCTGCCTCCGCATTTT. This sequence encodes CASSFYALPPHF. The chain recombines TRBV7-8 with TRBJ1-5; D gene unclear. This CDR3 region has 12 residues. In germline, CDR1 is SGHVS, CDR2 FQNEAQ. The V end lost 3 bases, the J end lost 15 bases, and 15 bases lay between the germline ends.

This clonotype occurred a few times. The chain employs TRBV7-9 and TRBJ2-5, with unresolved D. The ends were cut back, 3 bases at V and 5 bases at J, with 13 bases in the middle. This CDR3 comprises 14 residues. CDR1 and CDR2 from the germline V gene are SEHNR and FQNEAQ (reference sequence). The CDR3 is CASSLDLSGETQYF. The CDR3 DNA sequence: TGTGCCAGCAGCTTGGACCTTTCCGGGGAGACCCAGTACTTC.

The J gene is TRBJ1-1, the V gene TRBV19; D is uncertain. The CDR3 runs 14 residues. Deletions cut 3 bases from V and 1 base from J, with 9 bases between. Germline CDR1 and CDR2: LNHDA and SQIVND (reference sequence). CDR3 DNA sequence: TGTGCCAGTAGTATTTCGACGGCGAACACTGAAGCTTTCTTT. It codes for CASSISTANTEAFF.

The chain joins TRBV7-6 to TRBJ2-7; tentative D call: TRBD1 (5 bases). This CDR3 region has 15 residues. Germline assignment: CDR1 SGHVS and CDR2 FNYEAQ. V was pared by 0 bases and J by 0 bases, with 9 bases between. CDR3 residues: CASSLAQVSSYEQYF. In nucleotides, the CDR3 is TGTGCCAGCAGCTTAGCACAGGTTAGCTCCTACGAGCAGTACTTC.

The V and J genes are TRBV20-1 and TRBJ1-5, with D maybe TRBD1 (5 bases). V dropped 6 bases and J dropped 0 bases, with 15 bases sitting between them. Germline V CDR1 and CDR2: DFQATT, SNEGSKA (reference sequence). CDR3 length: 15 residues. CDR3 amino acids: CSASSGGYSNQPQHF. The CDR3, as DNA: TGCAGTGCCTCCAGTGGGGGTTATAGCAATCAGCCCCAGCATTTT.